The 21 T cell receptor beta chains in this list originate from one sample, sequenced in a study of regulatory T cells in long-lasting Graves disease. Time point described: persistent/refractory GD, antithyroid drugs over 5 years with positive TRAb. PBMC-derived RNA was used for the TCR library. CDR3 regions were amplified by Arm-PCR using iRepertoire HTBI primers to build TCR beta libraries. TCRdb redid the calling of the multiplex PCR reads with MiXCR, one entry per CDR3 protein. The sample holds a few hundred thousand distinct CDR3 sequences, about 20% seen once. Here the sequenced sample was peripheral blood mononuclear cells (PBMCs), taken when the disease was refractory, from a patient treated with antithyroid drugs. The receptors shown here come from a female donor with Graves disease.

This clonotype was seen repeatedly, ten times or more. This chain uses TRBV12-3 or TRBV12-4 with TRBJ2-7, with D perhaps TRBD2 (6 bases). Trimming took 4 bases from V and 2 from J, leaving 12 bases between them. There are 14 residues in the CDR3. DNA of the CDR3: TGTGCCAGCAGTTCTGCAGGGACTGCCTACGAGCAGTACTTC. Encoded protein: CASSSAGTAYEQYF.

This chain links TRBV7-6 with TRBJ2-7, with TRBD1 matching over 7 bases. With V trimmed by 5 bases and J by 2 bases, 6 bases remained unmatched. Germline values: CDR1 SGHVS, CDR2 FNYEAQ. CDR3 length equals 14 residues. CDR3 sequence reads: CASSPNDRAYEQYF. In nucleotides, the CDR3 is TGTGCCAGCAGCCCGAACGACAGGGCCTACGAGCAGTACTTC. The complete variable domain, with remaining parts taken from reference TRBV7-6 and TRBJ2-7, reads GAGVSQSPRYKVTKRGQDVALRCDPISGHVSLYWYRQALGQGPEFLTYFNYEAQQDKSGLPNDRFSAERPEGSISTLTIQRTEQRDSAMYRCASSPNDRAYEQYFGPGTRLTVT.

This clonotype came up a few times. The gene calls are TRBV7-2 and TRBJ2-2; 9 nucleotides agree with TRBD2. Looked up from germline, CDR1 is SGHTA and CDR2 is FQGNSA. This CDR3 contains 16 residues. V lost 0 bases and J lost 6; bases outside the gene matches: 5. The DNA for the CDR3 is TGTGCCAGCAGCTTAGCAGCGGGAGGTTGGGCCGGGGAGCTGTTTTTT. This codes for CASSLAAGGWAGELFF. Full variable domain (outside the CDR3, taken from reference TRBV7-2 and TRBJ2-2): GAGVSQSPSNKVTEKGKDVELRCDPISGHTALYWYRQSLGQGLEFLIYFQGNSAPDKSGLPSDRFSAERTGGSVSTLTIQRTQQEDSAVYLCASSLAAGGWAGELFFGEGSRLTVL.

The chain joins TRBV15 to TRBJ1-2; no firm D call. This CDR3 is 14 amino acids long. Trimming shortened V by 0 bases and J by 4 bases, and 9 bases separated the two germline ends. The V gene's germline CDR1 is LNHNV and CDR2 YYDKDF (reference sequence). The DNA for the CDR3 is TGTGCCACCAGCAGAGATCGAGCAGTCTATGGCTACACCTTC. This encodes CATSRDRAVYGYTF.

This clonotype was counted many times. The chain couples TRBV6-5 to TRBJ1-1, with D hard to call. CDR1 and CDR2 (germline): MNHEY, SVGAGI. The CDR3 totals 11 residues. Trimming left V 2 bases short and J 5 bases short, with 3 bases between. The CDR3 is CASSYGTEAFF. CDR3 nucleotide sequence: TGTGCCAGCAGTTACGGTACTGAAGCTTTCTTT.

There are many counts of this clonotype. The gene calls are TRBV29-1 and TRBJ1-2, with 11 nucleotides matching TRBD1. Germline CDR1 is SQVTM and CDR2 is ANQGSEA. J gave up 4 bases and V 6 bases, and 13 bases lay outside the gene matches. CDR3 size: 16 residues. The chain's CDR3 is CSVSKGTGGTTYGYTF. The CDR3 DNA sequence: TGCAGCGTCTCAAAAGGGACAGGGGGGACTACCTATGGCTACACCTTC.

This clonotype has at least ten counts. The chain combines TRBV20-1 with TRBJ1-2; 9 bases agree with TRBD1. This CDR3 contains 12 residues. Germline trimming cut 6 bases from V and 8 bases from J; bases unmatched to any gene: 7. Germline CDR1 DFQATT, CDR2 SNEGSKA (reference sequence). The CDR3: CSARTGGKGYTF. The CDR3 DNA follows: TGCAGTGCCCGTACAGGGGGCAAAGGCTACACCTTC.

This clonotype was seen more than once but under ten times. V and J are TRBV5-1 and TRBJ1-5, with a tentative D call TRBD1 (5 bases). Trimming took 3 bases from V and 6 from J, leaving 16 bases between them. This CDR3 region has 15 residues. Germline V gives CDR1 SGHRS, CDR2 YFSETQ. This CDR3 is CASSWTWGRGQPQHF. The CDR3 coding sequence is TGCGCCAGCAGCTGGACCTGGGGGAGAGGTCAGCCCCAGCATTTT.

This clonotype was picked up a small number of times. The V and J genes are TRBV5-4 and TRBJ1-4, with TRBD1 matching over 7 bases. Germline CDR1 and CDR2: SGHNT and YYREEE (reference sequence). The CDR3 contains 14 residues. V gave up 7 bases and J gave up 0 bases; unmatched junction bases: 3. The CDR3, as DNA: TGTGCCAGCGGGGACAGTCCAACTAATGAAAAACTGTTTTTT. It is translated as CASGDSPTNEKLFF.

The chain links TRBV12-3 or TRBV12-4 to TRBJ2-7; D is ambiguous. Trimming pared 3 bases from V and 2 bases from J, leaving 8 bases between. The CDR3 loop spans 13 amino acids. CDR3 region: CASSFRPPYEQYF. The CDR3 DNA reads as TGTGCCAGCAGTTTTCGGCCACCCTACGAGCAGTACTTC.

This clonotype was seen many times. The genes are TRBV7-2 and TRBJ1-2; D call uncertain. This CDR3 is 13 amino acids long. Germline lookup yields CDR1 SGHTA and CDR2 FQGNSA. The germline V and J ends were trimmed by 5 bases and 2 bases, with 9 bases remaining between them. CDR3 sequence: CASSRGRNYGYTF. The DNA for the CDR3 is TGTGCCAGCAGCCGTGGACGGAACTATGGCTACACCTTC.

This clonotype was detected only a few times. The chain employs TRBV7-2 and TRBJ2-6; the D gene is possibly TRBD1 (6 bases). Per germline, CDR1 SGHTA and CDR2 FQGNSA. This CDR3 has 16 amino acids. V shed 5 bases and J shed 0 bases, with 11 bases lying between them. CDR3 nucleotide sequence: TGTGCCAGCAGCGCGGACAGTTACTCTGGGGCCAACGTCCTGACTTTC. This codes for CASSADSYSGANVLTF.

This clonotype was counted at least ten times. The J gene is TRBJ1-6, the V gene TRBV2; D ambiguous. V was trimmed by 4 bases and J by 8 bases, leaving 12 bases between them. Germline CDR1 reads SNHLY; CDR2 reads FYNNEI. The CDR3 loop spans 14 amino acids. CDR3 coding DNA: TGTGCCAGCAGTGTAGTACAGTCTGATTCACCCCTCCACTTT. Protein: CASSVVQSDSPLHF.

The chain combines TRBV7-2 with TRBJ2-1; D possibly corresponds to TRBD2 (5 bases). The germline gives CDR1 SGHTA, CDR2 FQGNSA. V was clipped by 1 base and J by 4 bases, with 8 bases between them. The CDR3 spans 14 residues. In nucleotides, the CDR3 is TGTGCCAGCAGCTTAGATCGGAGGTACAATGAGCAGTTCTTC. This translates into CASSLDRRYNEQFF.

The chain carries TRBV6-1 and TRBJ2-6, with a possible D match to TRBD2 (6 bases). The CDR3 consists of 20 residues. Germline V gene lookup returns CDR1 MNHNS and CDR2 SASEGT. The V end was cut by 5 bases, the J end by 2 bases, with 25 bases between. The CDR3 sequence is CASSRRPGGNELTGANVLTF. The CDR3 nucleotides read TGTGCCAGCAGTAGAAGGCCAGGAGGGAACGAGTTGACTGGGGCCAACGTCCTGACTTTC.

The J gene is TRBJ2-6, the V gene TRBV10-3, with TRBD1 matching 7 bases. This CDR3 region has 16 residues. The germline V gene has CDR1 ENHRY and CDR2 SYGVKD. The V gene end was trimmed by 2 bases and the J gene end by 2 bases; junction bases not matched to a gene: 3. CDR3 sequence (DNA): TGTGCCATCAGTGAGAGACAGGGCGCTGGGGCCAACGTCCTGACTTTC. It translates to CAISERQGAGANVLTF.

This clonotype was detected once. Relative to the germline gene, one junction end is altered; a read error may explain this. The J gene is TRBJ2-7, the V gene TRBV6-2 or TRBV6-3, with 9 bases aligning to TRBD2. Germline-derived CDR1 and CDR2 are MNHEY and SVGEGT. CDR3 length equals 17 residues. The CDR3 region has the DNA TGTGCCAGCAACAGCTTACGCTCTAGCGGGACCTCCAACGAGCAGTACTTC. Amino acid sequence: CASNSLRSSGTSNEQYF.

The chain joins TRBV27 to TRBJ2-7; the match to TRBD1 covers 8 bases. CDR1 is MNHEY, CDR2 SMNVEV, per germline (reference sequence). The V and J ends lost 6 bases and 0 bases, in that order; junction bases with no gene match: 10. The CDR3 extends over 16 amino acids. Written as DNA, the CDR3 is TGTGCCAGCAGCGCCCCGGCCGGGACAGGCTCCTACGAGCAGTACTTC. It yields the protein CASSAPAGTGSYEQYF.

This clonotype was counted a few times. This sequence joins TRBV7-9 and TRBJ1-1; 7 positions match TRBD1. The CDR3 has 14 residues. Trimming took 7 bases from V and 2 from J; bases not matched to a gene: 7. Germline CDR1 and CDR2: SEHNR and FQNEAQ (reference sequence). The DNA for the CDR3 is TGTGCCAGCACCCGGACAGGACCTAACACTGAAGCTTTCTTT. Translation: CASTRTGPNTEAFF. Drawing the rest from reference TRBV7-9 and TRBJ1-1, the complete variable domain is DTGVSQNPRHKITKRGQNVTFRCDPISEHNRLYWYRQTLGQGPEFLTYFQNEAQLEKSRLLSDRFSAERPKGSFSTLEIQRTEQGDSAMYLCASTRTGPNTEAFFGQGTRLTVV.

The chain is built from TRBV28 and TRBJ2-7; TRBD2 aligns across 11 bases. The germline V gene has CDR1 MDHEN and CDR2 SYDVKM. This CDR3 has 17 residues. The trim removed 6 bases at V and 5 bases at J, leaving 15 bases unmatched. CDR3 nucleotides: TGTGCCAGCAGCCCCCGCCGTATTAGCGGGAGGGCCCACGAGCAGTACTTC. It encodes CASSPRRISGRAHEQYF.

Many counts were recorded for this clonotype. This chain uses TRBV7-9 with TRBJ1-2, with a possible D match to TRBD1 (6 bases). V was clipped by 6 bases and J by 1 base, with 9 bases between them. CDR1 is SEHNR, CDR2 FQNEAQ, per germline (reference sequence). The CDR3 covers 13 residues. The CDR3 here is CASSSDSNYGYTF. CDR3 DNA sequence: TGTGCCAGCAGTTCGGACAGTAACTATGGCTACACCTTC.